The present T cell receptor beta chain was sequenced within a study of CD8 T cells in ankylosing spondylitis. Study-level findings and limits: The study identified a TCR beta motif of 7 or 8 highly homologous variants that appeared characteristic of ankylosing spondylitis blood.

CDR3 length: 13 amino acids. CDR1 and CDR2 from the germline V gene are LGHDT and YNNKEL (reference sequence). The V segment lost 0 bases and the J segment 8 bases; nucleotides outside the gene matches: 3. A single record per CDR3 protein comes from TCRdb applying MiXCR to the 5' RACE reads. The table has about 240,000 distinct CDR3 sequences, around 9.1% seen once. This clonotype has just a few counts. Its matching antigen is unknown. The V and J genes are TRBV3-1 and TRBJ1-2, with 7 bases matching TRBD1. This clonotype was sampled from a male donor with ankylosing spondylitis or in good health (not recorded which). Sequenced input: blood, either unsorted or a sorted T cell fraction (not recorded which). The CDR3: CASSQEGGAGYTF. For the CDR3, the DNA is TGTGCCAGCAGCCAAGAAGGGGGCGCAGGCTACACCTTC.